The T cell receptor (beta chain) under discussion was sequenced for a study of blood T cell repertoires in COVID-19. The table came from immunoSEQ multiplex PCR; TCRdb's copy has only in-frame clones and leaves some out. Of 220,000 or so clones listed, 85% to 90% are singletons. This receptor was taken from a woman aged 50 to 65 with COVID-19, enrolled during active disease. The sample taken for sequencing was peripheral blood.

The CDR3 bases are TGTGCCAGCAGCTTAGTGGAACAGCAATACACTGAAGCTTTCTTT. Translation: CASSLVEQQYTEAFF. This chain joins TRBV7-9 and TRBJ1-1; D is undetermined. The germline V gene has CDR1 SEHNR and CDR2 FQNEAQ (reference sequence). The CDR3 consists of 15 residues. V lost 1 base and J lost 3, with 12 bases in between. The full variable domain, in which reference TRBV7-9 and TRBJ1-1 provide the parts outside the CDR3, is DTGVSQNPRHKITKRGQNVTFRCDPISEHNRLYWYRQTLGQGPEFLTYFQNEAQLEKSRLLSDRFSAERPKGSFSTLEIQRTEQGDSAMYLCASSLVEQQYTEAFFGQGTRLTVV.